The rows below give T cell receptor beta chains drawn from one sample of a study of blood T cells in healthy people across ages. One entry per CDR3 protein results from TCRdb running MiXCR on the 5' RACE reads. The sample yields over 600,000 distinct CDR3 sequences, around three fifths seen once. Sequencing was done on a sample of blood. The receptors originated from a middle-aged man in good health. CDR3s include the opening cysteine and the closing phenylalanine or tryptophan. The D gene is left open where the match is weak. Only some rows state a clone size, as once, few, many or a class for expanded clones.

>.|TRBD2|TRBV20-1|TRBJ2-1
TGCAGTGCTAGAGATCCTTATAGCGGGATCTACAATGAGCAGTTCTTC
CSARDPYSGIYNEQFF
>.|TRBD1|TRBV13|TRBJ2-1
TGTGCCAGCAGCCCTTGGACAGGGGGAAGTGAGCAGTTCTTC
CASSPWTGGSEQFF
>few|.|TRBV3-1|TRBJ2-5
TGTGCCAGCAGCCAATCAGGGCAGGGGACTCAAGAGACCCAGTACTTC
CASSQSGQGTQETQYF
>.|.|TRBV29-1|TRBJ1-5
TGCAGCGTTGTGGAAACAGGGAATAGCAATCAGCCCCAGCATTTT
CSVVETGNSNQPQHF
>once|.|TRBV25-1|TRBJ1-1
TGTGCCAGCAGAGGGACGAACACTGAAGCTTTCTTT
CASRGTNTEAFF
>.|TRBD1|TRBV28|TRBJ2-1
TGTGCCAGCAGTTTTCGAACAGGGGATGAGACCCAGTTCTTC
CASSFRTGDETQFF
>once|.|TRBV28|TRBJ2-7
TGTGCCAGCAGTTCCGCCGGGAGTGCGGCCTCCAACAATGAGCAGTACTTC
CASSSAGSAASNNEQYF
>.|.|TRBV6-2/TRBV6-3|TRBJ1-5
TGTGCCAGCAGTTACTCTGGGGTCGGACAGCCCCAGCATTTT
CASSYSGVGQPQHF
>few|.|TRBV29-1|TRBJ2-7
TGCAGCGCCCGATGGCAGGATGTGAGGTACAATGAGCAGTACTTC
CSARWQDVRYNEQYF
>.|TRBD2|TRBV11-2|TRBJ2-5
TGTGCCAGCAGCTTCCCCAGGATGCAAACTAGCGGGGGGGCTAAAGGGCTAATGGAGACCCAGTACTTC
CASSFPRMQTSGGAKGLMETQYF
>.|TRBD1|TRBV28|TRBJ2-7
TGTGCCAGCAGTTTCCTTCCCGGGACAGGCTCCTACGAGCAGTACTTC
CASSFLPGTGSYEQYF
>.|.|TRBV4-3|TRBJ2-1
TGCGCCACCTCACGGGGGAACAATGAGCAGTTCTTC
CATSRGNNEQFF
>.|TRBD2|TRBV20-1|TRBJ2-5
TGCAGTGCTAGAACCCCGGGACTAGCTCGGGAGACCCAGTACTTC
CSARTPGLARETQYF
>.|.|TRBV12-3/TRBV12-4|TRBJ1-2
TGTGCCAGCACCAACACGCGGAGGGCCGGCGGGGATGGCTACACCTTC
CASTNTRRAGGDGYTF
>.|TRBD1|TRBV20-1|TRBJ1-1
TGCAGTGCTGAGACAGGGACCTCCCGCGCTTTCTTT
CSAETGTSRAFF
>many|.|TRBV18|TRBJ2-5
TGTGCCAGCTCACAGACCCCAGGCAGGAGGGAGACCCAGTACTTC
CASSQTPGRRETQYF
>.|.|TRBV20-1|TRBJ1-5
TGCAGTGCTAGAGTGGGTACTGGACGGAGCAATCAGCCCCAGCATTTT
CSARVGTGRSNQPQHF
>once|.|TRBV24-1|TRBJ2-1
TGTGCCACCAGTGATGCTACCCTTGGATGGGAGCAGTTCTTC
CATSDATLGWEQFF
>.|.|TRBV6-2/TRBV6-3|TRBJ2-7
TGTGCCAGCAGCTTCCTGAGGGTCTCCTACGAGCAGTACTTC
CASSFLRVSYEQYF
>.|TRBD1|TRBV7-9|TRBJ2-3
TGTGCCAGCAGTACAAGACAGGGACCAGATACGCAGTATTTT
CASSTRQGPDTQYF
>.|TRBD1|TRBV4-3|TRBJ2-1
TGCGCCAGCAGCCTTCAAACAGGGGGTGAGCAGTTCTTC
CASSLQTGGEQFF
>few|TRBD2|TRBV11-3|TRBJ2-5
TGTGCCAGCAGCCGCGGACTAGCGGGAGATATCGATGAGCAGTACTTC
CASSRGLAGDIDEQYF
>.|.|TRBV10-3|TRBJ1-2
TGTGCCATCACACGGGACATCTCTAACTATGGCTACACCTTC
CAITRDISNYGYTF
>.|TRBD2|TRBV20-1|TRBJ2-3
TGCAGTGCCTACTACCCGGGACTAGCGGGGGGTAGCACAGATACGCAGTATTTT
CSAYYPGLAGGSTDTQYF
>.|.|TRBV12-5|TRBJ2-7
TGTGCTAGTGGTACCCCGGGACGGAACTACGAGCAGTACTTC
CASGTPGRNYEQYF
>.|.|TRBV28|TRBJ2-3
TGTGCCAGCAGTTTACCTGGATCTAGCCGGGATACGCAGTATTTT
CASSLPGSSRDTQYF
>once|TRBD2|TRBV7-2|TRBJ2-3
TGTGCCAGCACCTCGCCCATGAGCGGGGGGAACACAGATACGCAGTATTTT
CASTSPMSGGNTDTQYF
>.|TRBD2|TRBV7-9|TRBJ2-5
TGTGCCAGCAGCTTAGTAAATAGCGGGAGCGATGAGCAGTACTTC
CASSLVNSGSDEQYF
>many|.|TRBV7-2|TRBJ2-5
TGTGCCAGTCGGACTCAAAAAGAGACCCAGTACTTC
CASRTQKETQYF
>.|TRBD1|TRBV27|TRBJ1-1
TGTGCCAGCCTCCGCCAGGGACAGCCGAACACTGAAGCTTTCTTT
CASLRQGQPNTEAFF
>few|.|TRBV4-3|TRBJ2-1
TGCGCCAGCAGCCAAGCTGCCGATTTTTACAATGAGCAGTTCTTC
CASSQAADFYNEQFF
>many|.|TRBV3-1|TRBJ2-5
TGTGCCAGCAGCCCCCTCTACGGGCAAGAGACCCAGTACTTC
CASSPLYGQETQYF
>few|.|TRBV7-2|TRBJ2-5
TGTGCCAGCAGCTTCGTGCGCCAAGAGACCCAGTACTTC
CASSFVRQETQYF
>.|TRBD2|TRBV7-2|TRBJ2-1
TGTGCCAGCAGCTTAGAGATTAGGACCAGCGGGAGGGGGTCGTTCTTC
CASSLEIRTSGRGSFF
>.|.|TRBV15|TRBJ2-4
TGTGCCACCAGCAGAGGCCTCGGGGCAGGGGCCGATCGGGACATTCAGTACTTC
CATSRGLGAGADRDIQYF
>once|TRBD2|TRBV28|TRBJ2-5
TGTGCCAGCAGTTTATCCGCTAGCGGGGGGGCAGTTGAGACCCAGTACTTC
CASSLSASGGAVETQYF
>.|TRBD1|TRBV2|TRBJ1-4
TGTGCCATCGGCACCGGGACAGAAATTAATGAAAAACTGTTTTTT
CAIGTGTEINEKLFF
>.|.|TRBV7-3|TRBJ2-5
TGTGCCAGCAGCCCGGGGCTAGCCATCCAAGAGACCCAGTACTTC
CASSPGLAIQETQYF
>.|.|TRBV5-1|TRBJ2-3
TGCGCCAGCAGTCCCAGGCCGGGACAGGGTACCCGGTTAGCGGGAGAAAATTTGGAAGATACGCAGTATTTT
CASSPRPGQGTRLAGENLEDTQYF
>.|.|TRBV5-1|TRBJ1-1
TGCGCCAGCAGCAACCTCGGATACAGGGACCTGAACACTGAAGCTTTCTTT
CASSNLGYRDLNTEAFF
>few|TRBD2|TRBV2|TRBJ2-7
TGTGCCAGCAGTGAAGTAGCCGGACTAGCGGGAGCCCACGAGCAGTACTTC
CASSEVAGLAGAHEQYF
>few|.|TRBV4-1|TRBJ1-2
TGCGCCAGCAGCCAAGTAATCGGGCCTAACTATGGCTACACCTTC
CASSQVIGPNYGYTF
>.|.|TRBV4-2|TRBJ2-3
TGTGCCAGCAGCCAAGCTGGCGTGGGTTCAAGCACAGATACGCAGTATTTT
CASSQAGVGSSTDTQYF
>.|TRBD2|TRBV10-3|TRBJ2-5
TGTGCCATCAAGCCGGGACTAGGGACCCTGGGGGAGCAGTACTTC
CAIKPGLGTLGEQYF
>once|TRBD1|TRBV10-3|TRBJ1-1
TGTGCCATCAGTGAGTCCGACAGGGCCTCAGCTTTCTTT
CAISESDRASAFF
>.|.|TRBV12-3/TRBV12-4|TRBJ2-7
TGTGCCAGCAGTTTAAACGGCGGGTACTCCTACGAGCAGTACTTC
CASSLNGGYSYEQYF
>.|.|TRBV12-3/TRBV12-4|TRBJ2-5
TGTGCCAGCAGTGCGGACAGCCCTAAGACCCAGTACTTC
CASSADSPKTQYF
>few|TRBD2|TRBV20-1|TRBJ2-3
TGCAGTGCTAGAGCCCCCCTAGCGGGAGGCATCACAGATACGCAGTATTTT
CSARAPLAGGITDTQYF
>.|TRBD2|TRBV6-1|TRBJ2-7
TGTGCCAACAGAGATAGCGGGCGGACTGCCTACGAGCAGTACTTC
CANRDSGRTAYEQYF
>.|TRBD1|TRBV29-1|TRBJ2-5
TGCAGCGCCCAACTGGGACAGGGGGTTCAAGAGACCCAGTACTTC
CSAQLGQGVQETQYF
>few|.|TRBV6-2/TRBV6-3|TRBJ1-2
TGTGCCAGCAGTTCGGGGCACCAGATCAACTATGGCTACACCTTC
CASSSGHQINYGYTF
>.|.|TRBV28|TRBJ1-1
TGTGCCAGCAGTTTATTTCGTGGCAGCACTGAAGCTTTCTTT
CASSLFRGSTEAFF
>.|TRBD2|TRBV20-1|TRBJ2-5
TGCAGTGCTAGTAGACCCCAATCCCCCGGGACTAGCGGCGCTTATGAGCAGTACTTC
CSASRPQSPGTSGAYEQYF